Presented here are 27 T cell receptor beta chains from one specimen sequenced in a study of graft-versus-host responses after intestinal transplantation. Some clones are missing from TCRdb's copy, which holds only in-frame ones; the method was immunoSEQ multiplex PCR. Among approximately 60,000 clones, roughly 90% were seen once, and the ten largest hold about 1.7%. These receptors have no identified antigens. The sequencing used unstimulated CD8+ T cells sorted from spleen or lymph node cells, collected before transplant. Receptor source: a human donor who was the organ donor for an intestinal transplant.

The chain carries TRBV2 and TRBJ2-1, with D maybe TRBD2 (6 bases). Germline lookup yields CDR1 SNHLY and CDR2 FYNNEI. CDR3 length: 14 residues. Deletions cut 6 bases from V and 4 bases from J, with 13 bases between. The DNA for the CDR3 is TGTGCCAGCAGAGGGGACTGGACTTACAATGAGCAGTTCTTC. It translates to CASRGDWTYNEQFF.

The rearrangement uses TRBV9 and TRBJ1-5, with 9 positions matching TRBD1. The V segment lost 1 base and the J segment 5 bases; nucleotides outside the gene matches: 1. This CDR3 is built from 14 residues. The V gene's germline CDR1 is SGDLS and CDR2 YYNGEE. CDR3 sequence reads: CASSVTGGDQPQHF. CDR3 nucleotides: TGTGCCAGCAGCGTAACAGGGGGCGATCAGCCCCAGCATTTT.

The sample holds one count of this clone. The J gene is TRBJ2-5, the V gene TRBV29-1; weak D call: TRBD1 (5 bases). V gave up 8 bases and J gave up 5 bases, with 21 bases separating them. CDR1 and CDR2 from the germline V gene are SQVTM and ANQGSEA. There are 14 residues in the CDR3. CDR3 nucleotides: TGCAGCATTGTAGGGGTAGGCGGTGGGGAGACCCAGTACTTC. It codes for CSIVGVGGGETQYF.

The genes are TRBV6-4 and TRBJ2-2, with D possibly matching TRBD1 (6 bases). Trimming removed 8 bases from V and 1 base from J, with 8 bases in between. Looked up from germline, CDR1 is MRHNA and CDR2 is SNTAGT. CDR3 length equals 13 residues. Written as DNA, the CDR3 is TGTGCCAGCTCGGGACAGAACACCGGGGAGCTGTTTTTT. Protein: CASSGQNTGELFF.

The chain couples TRBV6-4 to TRBJ2-2, with D possibly matching TRBD2 (6 bases). V lost 8 bases to trimming and J lost 5 bases, with 12 bases between them. The CDR3 has 13 residues. Germline-derived CDR1 and CDR2 are MRHNA and SNTAGT. The CDR3 nucleotides are TGTGCCAGCTCTAGCGCTCCTACCGGGGAGCTGTTTTTT. Protein product: CASSSAPTGELFF.

The gene calls are TRBV6-5 and TRBJ1-5; D not resolved. V lost 6 bases and J 6 bases, leaving 12 bases between the germline ends. The CDR3 loop spans 13 amino acids. CDR1 MNHEY and CDR2 SVGAGI come from the germline V gene. This CDR3 is CASRNPQVQPQHF. The CDR3 DNA is TGTGCCAGCAGAAACCCCCAGGTTCAGCCCCAGCATTTT.

The rearrangement joins TRBV28 to TRBJ2-1, with D possibly TRBD2 on 5 matching bases. Germline CDR1 MDHEN, CDR2 SYDVKM. The V end was cut by 5 bases, the J end by 4 bases, with 15 bases between. The CDR3 sequence is 15 residues long. As DNA, the CDR3 is TGTGCCAGCAGTCCCCTAGCTCGCCCGTACAATGAGCAGTTCTTC. Its translation is CASSPLARPYNEQFF.

This clone came up a few times. The rearrangement links TRBV5-4 to TRBJ2-3; TRBD2 agrees at 10 bases. CDR1 is SGHNT and CDR2 is YYREEE in the germline V gene (reference sequence). The CDR3 consists of 18 residues. Germline trimming cut 0 bases from V and 2 bases from J; bases unmatched to any gene: 9. The CDR3 region is CASSLGLAGEGPTDTQYF. The CDR3 nucleotides are TGTGCCAGCAGCTTGGGGCTAGCGGGAGAAGGGCCCACAGATACGCAGTATTTT.

The CDR3 sequence: CASTAGTRGRDTQYF. CDR3 bases: TGTGCCAGTACCGCCGGGACTAGGGGAAGGGATACGCAGTATTTT. This chain links TRBV19 with TRBJ2-3, with 8 nucleotides matching TRBD2. This CDR3 contains 15 residues. Germline V lookup: CDR1 LNHDA, CDR2 SQIVND (reference sequence). J was trimmed by 6 bases and V by 7 bases; bases with no gene match: 12.

The chain carries TRBV2 and TRBJ2-7; 7 nucleotides line up with TRBD1. Germline values: CDR1 SNHLY, CDR2 FYNNEI. The CDR3 contains 14 residues. V dropped 6 bases and J dropped 0; count of bases not matched to a gene: 5. Here the CDR3 reads CASRPGQSSYEQYF. In DNA form, the CDR3 reads TGTGCCAGCAGGCCGGGACAGAGCTCCTACGAGCAGTACTTC.

The V and J genes are TRBV7-6 and TRBJ2-7; 10 bases fit TRBD1. With V trimmed by 5 bases and J by 3 bases, 4 bases remained unmatched. The CDR3 runs to 14 residues. Germline values: CDR1 SGHVS, CDR2 FNYEAQ. CDR3 nucleotides: TGTGCCAGCAGCCCCAGGACAGGGGGCTACGAGCAGTACTTC. Amino acid sequence: CASSPRTGGYEQYF.

The chain recombines TRBV5-1 with TRBJ2-7; 7 nucleotides match TRBD1. Trimming took 4 bases from V and 2 from J; bases not matched to a gene: 9. The CDR3 is made up of 15 amino acids. Germline loops: CDR1 SGHRS, CDR2 YFSETQ. CDR3 in amino acids: CASSPWTGLTYEQYF. The DNA of the CDR3 is TGCGCCAGCAGCCCCTGGACAGGCCTTACCTACGAGCAGTACTTC.

The rearrangement uses TRBV7-8 and TRBJ2-1; 9 bases line up with TRBD2. Germline V CDR1 and CDR2: SGHVS, FQNEAQ. The CDR3 is made up of 16 amino acids. V shed 2 bases, J shed 6 bases, and the junction held 8 bases outside the gene matches. DNA of the CDR3: TGTGCCAGCAGCTTACTCTGGGCTAGCGGGACCAATGAGCAGTTCTTC. Translated, it gives CASSLLWASGTNEQFF.

The chain couples TRBV28 to TRBJ2-3, with 7 nucleotides matching TRBD1. V shed 2 bases, J shed 2 bases, and the junction held 7 bases outside the gene matches. The germline CDR1 and CDR2 sequences are MDHEN and SYDVKM. The length of the CDR3 is 16 residues. In nucleotides, the CDR3 is TGTGCCAGCAGTTTAAGGTCGGACAGGCACACAGATACGCAGTATTTT. This translates into CASSLRSDRHTDTQYF.

The chain carries TRBV6-5 and TRBJ1-5, with unresolved D. Germline loops: CDR1 MNHEY, CDR2 SVGAGI. CDR3 length: 13 amino acids. The V and J ends lost 0 bases and 4 bases respectively, with 4 bases between them. The CDR3: CASSYSRNQPQHF. The CDR3 DNA is TGTGCCAGCAGTTACTCGAGGAATCAGCCCCAGCATTTT.

This sequence joins TRBV27 and TRBJ2-7; D might be TRBD2 (5 bases). Trimming left V 6 bases short and J 4 bases short, with 13 bases between. Germline assignment: CDR1 MNHEY and CDR2 SMNVEV (reference sequence). This CDR3 has 13 residues. CDR3 sequence reads: CASSTTRGYEQYF. DNA for the CDR3: TGTGCCAGCAGCACAACCCGCGGGTACGAGCAGTACTTC.

CDR3 loop: CASRGLAGGYQETQYF. For the CDR3, the DNA is TGTGCCAGCAGGGGACTAGCGGGGGGGTACCAAGAGACCCAGTACTTC. The chain uses TRBV28 and TRBJ2-5; 16 nucleotides match TRBD2. Germline CDR1 MDHEN, CDR2 SYDVKM. The CDR3 extends over 16 amino acids. V shed 6 bases and J 0 bases; nucleotides not matched to a gene: 1.

The V and J genes are TRBV2 and TRBJ2-2; 12 bases map to TRBD2. CDR3 length equals 16 residues. The trim removed 3 bases at V and 7 bases at J, leaving 6 bases unmatched. Germline V gene sequence: CDR1 SNHLY, CDR2 FYNNEI. CDR3 sequence (DNA): TGTGCCAGCAGTGATGGACTAGCGGGAACAATCGGGGAGCTGTTTTTT. This encodes CASSDGLAGTIGELFF.

CDR3 amino acids: CASSTGDSHTDTQYF. The DNA for the CDR3 is TGTGCCAGTAGTACCGGCGACTCTCACACAGATACGCAGTATTTT. The chain is built from TRBV19 and TRBJ2-3; D is unresolved. The CDR3 totals 15 residues. V was trimmed by 4 bases and J by 2 bases, leaving 13 bases between them. Germline V lookup: CDR1 LNHDA, CDR2 SQIVND (reference sequence).

This clone was counted between two and nine times. This chain connects TRBV6-5 to TRBJ1-1, with D maybe TRBD1 (5 bases). CDR1 MNHEY and CDR2 SVGAGI come from the germline V gene. The CDR3 covers 15 residues. V was cut by 1 base and J by 4 bases, with 13 bases left in between. This chain's CDR3 is CASSYWEGVFTEAFF. CDR3 DNA sequence: TGTGCCAGCAGTTACTGGGAAGGGGTTTTCACTGAAGCTTTCTTT.

The chain carries TRBV27 and TRBJ2-4; 16 bases are shared with TRBD2. Germline V CDR1 and CDR2: MNHEY, SMNVEV (reference sequence). J gave up 1 base and V 6 bases, and 6 bases lay outside the gene matches. This CDR3 region has 18 residues. The CDR3 DNA reads as TGTGCCAGCAGCTCTATGGGACTAGCGGGAGGGGCCAAAAACATTCAGTACTTC. This translates into CASSSMGLAGGAKNIQYF.

The genes are TRBV6-1 and TRBJ2-7; 7 nucleotides line up with TRBD2. Unmatched junction bases numbered 10, after V lost 8 bases and J lost 6 bases. CDR3 length: 13 amino acids. CDR1 is MNHNS, CDR2 SASEGT, per germline. The CDR3, as DNA: TGTGCCAGCGGACTATATACGGGGGGCGAGCAGTACTTC. This codes for CASGLYTGGEQYF.

V usage is TRBV9 and J usage is TRBJ2-7, with a possible D match to TRBD1 (5 bases). V lost 3 bases and J lost 3, with 10 bases in between. Germline V gene lookup returns CDR1 SGDLS and CDR2 YYNGEE. The CDR3 runs to 13 residues. DNA of the CDR3: TGTGCCAGCAGCGGAGACAGAGACTACGAGCAGTACTTC. It specifies CASSGDRDYEQYF.

This sequence joins TRBV7-9 and TRBJ2-1; 9 bases are shared with TRBD2. Germline V gene sequence: CDR1 SEHNR, CDR2 FQNEAQ (reference sequence). V shed 1 base and J 7 bases; nucleotides not matched to a gene: 8. This CDR3 comprises 16 residues. The chain's CDR3 is CASSLDGQLAGNEQFF. CDR3 bases: TGTGCCAGCAGCTTAGATGGGCAACTAGCGGGTAATGAGCAGTTCTTC.

The table lists this clone with a count of one. At the DNA level, this CDR3 is encoded by other sequences in the same sample as well. The rearrangement joins TRBV28 to TRBJ2-7, with D possibly TRBD2 on 6 matching bases. The V end was cut by 3 bases, the J end by 1 base, with 10 bases between. The germline V gene encodes CDR1 MDHEN and CDR2 SYDVKM. The length of the CDR3 is 14 residues. In nucleotides, the CDR3 is TGTGCCAGCAGTTTTCCTGGAGGGTCCTACGAGCAGTACTTC. Its translation: CASSFPGGSYEQYF.

The chain recombines TRBV23-1 with TRBJ2-1; D is possibly TRBD2 (5 bases). TRBV23-1 is flagged as an ORF with uncertain function. This CDR3 has 16 residues. The V end lost 0 bases, the J end lost 0 bases, and 9 bases lay between the germline ends. The CDR3 coding sequence is TGCGCCAGCAGTCAATCGAAGCGGAGCTCCTACAATGAGCAGTTCTTC. Protein: CASSQSKRSSYNEQFF.

The V gene is TRBV4-1, the J gene TRBJ2-1, with 14 bases identical to TRBD2. Germline loops: CDR1 MGHRA, CDR2 YSYEKL. The CDR3 runs to 19 residues. V gave up 1 base and J gave up 0 bases; unmatched junction bases: 5. The CDR3 sequence is CASSQVRTSGRSSYNEQFF. As DNA, the CDR3 is TGCGCCAGCAGCCAAGTGAGGACTAGCGGGAGGAGCTCCTACAATGAGCAGTTCTTC.